These 9 T cell receptor beta chains were sequenced from one sample in a study of blood T cell repertoires in COVID-19. Assay used: immunoSEQ multiplex PCR; TCRdb lists only in-frame clones, some missing. The sample lists some 250,000 clones, around 89% occurring once. Sequencing was done on a sample of PBMCs or T cells enriched from blood (not recorded which). The receptors shown here come from a man aged 35 to 55 who had recovered from COVID-19.

This clone was observed a handful of times. The rearrangement uses TRBV2 and TRBJ1-5, with 9 bases matching TRBD1. The V and J ends lost 4 bases and 3 bases, in that order; junction bases with no gene match: 4. The CDR3 runs to 15 residues. Germline CDR1 and CDR2: SNHLY and FYNNEI. The CDR3 bases are TGTGCCAGCAGTGTTGACAGGGGGTACAATCAGCCCCAGCATTTT. Translation gives CASSVDRGYNQPQHF.

The J gene is TRBJ2-1, the V gene TRBV7-9; 9 bases fit TRBD2. V shed 6 bases, J shed 0 bases, and the junction held 6 bases outside the gene matches. The CDR3 is 16 residues long. Germline V gene lookup returns CDR1 SEHNR and CDR2 FQNEAQ (reference sequence). The CDR3: CASSIAGASSYNEQFF. Written as DNA, the CDR3 is TGTGCCAGCAGTATAGCGGGGGCCAGCTCCTACAATGAGCAGTTCTTC.

J is TRBJ1-2 and V is TRBV7-6; D might be TRBD1 (6 bases). CDR1 is SGHVS and CDR2 is FNYEAQ in the germline V gene. CDR3 length equals 13 residues. V was trimmed by 2 bases and J by 3 bases, leaving 7 bases between them. The CDR3 protein is CASSLSGDYGYTF. The CDR3 bases are TGTGCCAGCAGCTTATCAGGGGACTATGGCTACACCTTC.

This clone was counted a single time. This sequence joins TRBV30 and TRBJ1-5; D might be TRBD1 (5 bases). Germline CDR1 and CDR2: GTSNPN and SVGIG (reference sequence). Trimming left V 2 bases short and J 0 bases short, with 8 bases between. The CDR3 spans 14 residues. The DNA of the CDR3 is TGTGCCTGGAGTCGGACAAATAGCAATCAGCCCCAGCATTTT. It translates to CAWSRTNSNQPQHF.

This clone was seen a handful of times. The J gene is TRBJ2-7, the V gene TRBV23-1, with TRBD2 identical over 10 bases. TRBV23-1 is marked as an open reading frame, function uncertain. The CDR3 loop spans 17 amino acids. Trimming at V came to 3 bases and at J to 4 bases, leaving 12 bases not matched to a gene. DNA of the CDR3: TGCGCCAGCAGTCACACAATCCTACTAGCGGGGAGATACGAGCAGTACTTC. It specifies CASSHTILLAGRYEQYF.

The CDR3 DNA sequence: TGTGCCAGCAGTTACTCGGGCGGGAGTTTCCTCGGGGAGCTGTTTTTT. Amino acid sequence: CASSYSGGSFLGELFF. The chain carries TRBV6-6 and TRBJ2-2, with 7 bases lining up with TRBD2. CDR3 length equals 16 residues. V was clipped by 0 bases and J by 7 bases; unmatched bases: 8. Germline V gene data show CDR1 as MNHNY and CDR2 as SVGAGI (reference sequence).

This clone appeared many times. V gene TRBV12-3 or TRBV12-4 combines with J gene TRBJ2-7, with 7 nucleotides matching TRBD1. Trimming removed 7 bases from V and 0 bases from J; junction bases left unmatched: 3. The CDR3 sequence is 13 residues long. CDR3 in amino acids: CASIDRASYEQYF. For the CDR3, the DNA is TGTGCCAGCATTGACAGGGCCTCCTACGAGCAGTACTTC.

The sample holds a few counts of this clone. V is TRBV29-1 and J is TRBJ1-2, with TRBD1 matching over 8 bases. The ends lost 2 bases at V and 4 bases at J; junction bases unmatched: 15. This CDR3 is 17 amino acids long. Germline CDR1 and CDR2: SQVTM and ANQGSEA. The CDR3 loop reads CSVEQAPGQGITYGYTF. For the CDR3, the DNA is TGCAGCGTTGAACAAGCCCCAGGACAGGGAATAACCTATGGCTACACCTTC. Together with reference TRBV29-1 and TRBJ1-2, the CDR3 gives the full variable domain: SAVISQKPSRDICQRGTSLTIQCQVDSQVTMMFWYRQQPGQSLTLIATANQGSEATYESGFVIDKFPISRPNLTFSTLTVSNMSPEDSSIYLCSVEQAPGQGITYGYTFGSGTRLTVV.

The chain joins TRBV2 to TRBJ1-3; 7 bases match TRBD1. This CDR3 contains 18 residues. CDR1 SNHLY and CDR2 FYNNEI come from the germline V gene. V gave up 5 bases and J gave up 0 bases; unmatched junction bases: 13. Here the CDR3 reads CASSLTGTIVTSGNTIYF. CDR3 bases: TGTGCCAGCAGTTTGACAGGGACCATAGTAACCTCTGGAAACACCATATATTTT.